The T cell receptor beta chain under discussion was sequenced for a study of T cells expressing NK-cell markers (TCRdb year 2020). Looking at the study overall: TCR beta-chain repertoires were profiled in sorted CD3+CD56+NKG2C+, CD3+CD56+NKG2C- and CD3+CD56-NKG2C+ T-cell subsets from roughly eight donors. Seven of the eight sequenced donors were HCMV-seropositive and one was HCMV-seronegative. Randomly selected healthy volunteers, three men and five women, were used as the eight sequenced donors. Sequencing of the libraries produced 2 x 150 bp reads on Illumina HiSeq 2000/2500, MiSeq or NextSeq.

Comments on this clonotype: The clone's antigen remains unknown.

Overall study outcomes, separate from this receptor: Those dominant clonotypes were again the most abundant among CD3+CD56-NKG2C+ cells in several donors, at roughly 25-60.1%. In six donors, the dominant CD3+CD56+NKG2C+ clonotypes were among the top 10 CD8+ clonotypes and accounted for about 1.0-8% of CD8+ T cells. Whether the expanded NKG2C-expressing T cell clones were specific for HCMV antigens remained unclear.

Reads for this sample came from an Illumina HiSeq 2000. TCR beta cDNA libraries were made by 5'RACE template switching that added a universal primer site and unique molecular identifiers. cDNA synthesis was primed from the TCR beta constant segment and was followed by two successive PCR amplification steps. As for the original processing: Reads were demultiplexed and grouped by UMI with MIGEC, and clonotypes were assembled and quantified with MiTCR. To exclude erroneous sequences, only TCR cDNA sequences supported by at least two reads were retained. Downstream repertoire analysis used the tcR package, and clonotypes were matched across fractions by CDR3 nucleotide sequence plus V segment. VDJmatch was used to annotate antigen specificity against VDJdb, with one amino acid substitution in CDR3 allowed. TCRdb reprocessed the raw reads; every CDR3 protein sequence is a single record, and DNA is not supplied. The authors' filters were not applied to this entry. The table kept for this sample lists some 500,000 distinct CDR3 sequences. Of the sample, 1.4% is held by the ten largest clones.

The CDR3 measures 16 amino acids from cysteine to phenylalanine. Only the protein sequence is given. To determine HCMV serostatus, a commercial ELISA kit was used to detect HCMV-specific IgG in serum. Peripheral blood mononuclear cells were isolated from blood by Ficoll density gradient centrifugation. The sample consisted of blood T cells: a sorted CD56 or NKG2C T cell subset, CD4+ or CD8+ T cells, or bulk PBMC T cells (not recorded which). The sequence derives from a woman aged 45-65 years in good health. Donor details come from another sample of the same person, matched by shared clones. The chain was built from TRBV12-3 or TRBV12-4 and TRBJ2-3; TCRdb's assignment of TRBD2 cannot be checked, as there is no DNA. The CDR3 protein sequence reads: CASTPAGESYTDTQYF.